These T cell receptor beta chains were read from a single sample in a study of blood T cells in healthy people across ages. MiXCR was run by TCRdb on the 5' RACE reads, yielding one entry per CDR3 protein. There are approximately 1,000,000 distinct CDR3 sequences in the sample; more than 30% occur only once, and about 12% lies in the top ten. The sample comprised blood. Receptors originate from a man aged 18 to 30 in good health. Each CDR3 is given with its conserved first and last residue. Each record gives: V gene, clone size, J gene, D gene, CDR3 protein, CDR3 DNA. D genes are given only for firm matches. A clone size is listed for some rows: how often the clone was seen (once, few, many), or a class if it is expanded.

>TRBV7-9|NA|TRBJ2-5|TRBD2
CASSLLLRLAGGPQETQYF
TGTGCCAGCAGCCTCCTACTACGTCTAGCGGGGGGCCCACAAGAGACCCAGTACTTC
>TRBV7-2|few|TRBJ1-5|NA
CASSPRASREPQHF
TGTGCCAGCAGCCCCCGGGCCTCCAGGGAGCCCCAGCATTTT
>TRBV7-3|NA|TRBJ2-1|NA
CASSHRALDNEQFF
TGTGCCAGCAGCCACCGCGCACTTGATAATGAGCAGTTCTTC
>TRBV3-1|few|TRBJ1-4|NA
CASSQGLGGVSEKLFF
TGTGCCAGCAGCCAAGGTCTGGGCGGCGTTAGTGAAAAACTGTTTTTT
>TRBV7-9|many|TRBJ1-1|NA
CASSLTNTEAFF
TGTGCCAGCAGCCTAACGAACACTGAAGCTTTCTTT
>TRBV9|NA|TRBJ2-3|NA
CASSAGGLASGTQYF
TGTGCCAGCAGCGCCGGAGGTCTAGCATCGGGTACGCAGTATTTT
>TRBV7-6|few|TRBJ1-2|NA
CASSPTENTNYGYTF
TGTGCCAGCAGCCCCACAGAAAATACTAACTATGGCTACACCTTC
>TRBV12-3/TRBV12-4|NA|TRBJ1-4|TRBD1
CASSSDREGMDEKLFF
TGTGCCAGCAGCTCTGACAGGGAGGGCATGGATGAAAAACTGTTTTTT
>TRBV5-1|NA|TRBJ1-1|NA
CASKTRPDREAFF
TGCGCCAGCAAAACTAGACCCGACAGAGAAGCTTTCTTT
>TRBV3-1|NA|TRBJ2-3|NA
CASSQGLWGEGDTQYF
TGTGCCAGCAGCCAAGGATTGTGGGGCGAGGGAGATACGCAGTATTTT
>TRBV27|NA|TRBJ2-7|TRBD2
CASTASGGRSYNEQYF
TGTGCCAGCACTGCAAGCGGGGGGCGCTCCTACAATGAGCAGTACTTC
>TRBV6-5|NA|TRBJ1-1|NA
CASSTSTKAFF
TGTGCCAGCAGTACTAGTACGAAGGCTTTCTTT
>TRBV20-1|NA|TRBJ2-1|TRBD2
CGAVSGGPWNEQFF
TGCGGTGCGGTTAGCGGGGGCCCTTGGAATGAGCAGTTCTTC
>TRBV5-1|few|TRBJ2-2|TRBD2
CASSLATGLVSTGELFF
TGCGCCAGCAGCTTGGCAACCGGACTAGTTAGCACCGGGGAGCTGTTTTTT
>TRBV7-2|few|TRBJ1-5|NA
CASSLTGVRNQPQHF
TGTGCCAGCAGCTTAACCGGGGTCCGCAATCAGCCCCAGCATTTT
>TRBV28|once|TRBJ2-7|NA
CATSTGTRYEQYF
TGTGCCACCTCGACCGGGACCCGCTACGAGCAGTACTTC
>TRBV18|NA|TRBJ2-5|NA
CASSETRPQGGKETQYF
TGTGCCAGCTCCGAGACCCGGCCACAGGGAGGAAAAGAGACCCAGTACTTC
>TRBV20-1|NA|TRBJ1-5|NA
CSARPPGESNQPQHF
TGCAGTGCTAGACCTCCGGGGGAAAGCAATCAGCCCCAGCATTTT
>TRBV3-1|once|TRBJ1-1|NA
CASSGEGLVTEAFF
TGTGCCAGCAGCGGGGAGGGATTGGTGACTGAAGCTTTCTTT
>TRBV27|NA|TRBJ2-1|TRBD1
CASSLKSFALGQGINEQFF
TGTGCCAGCAGTTTAAAGTCCTTCGCTTTGGGACAGGGAATCAATGAGCAGTTCTTC
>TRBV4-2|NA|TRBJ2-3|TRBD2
CASSQDGGGLPTDTQYF
TGTGCCAGCAGCCAAGATGGGGGGGGACTACCGACGGATACGCAGTATTTT
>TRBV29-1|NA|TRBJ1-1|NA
CGVVLGAKVAFF
TGCGGCGTTGTGTTGGGGGCTAAGGTTGCTTTCTTT
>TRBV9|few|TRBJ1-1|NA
CASSVTWTETEAFF
TGTGCCAGCAGCGTAACTTGGACAGAGACTGAAGCTTTCTTT
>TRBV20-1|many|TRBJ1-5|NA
CSAVRTGNQPQHF
TGCAGTGCTGTCCGGACCGGGAATCAGCCCCAGCATTTT
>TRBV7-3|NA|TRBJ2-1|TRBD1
CASSRRDSPYNEQFF
TGTGCCAGCAGCCGCCGGGACAGCCCATACAATGAGCAGTTCTTC
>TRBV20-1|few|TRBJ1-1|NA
CSARGQNTEAFF
TGCAGTGCTAGGGGGCAGAACACTGAAGCTTTCTTT
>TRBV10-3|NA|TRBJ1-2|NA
CAISHDSLNYGYTF
TGTGCCATCAGCCATGACAGCCTTAACTATGGCTACACCTTC
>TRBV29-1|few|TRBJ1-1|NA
CSVWQGMKAFF
TGCAGCGTCTGGCAGGGAATGAAAGCTTTCTTT
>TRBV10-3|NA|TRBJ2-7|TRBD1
CAISRTGPHYEQYF
TGTGCCATCAGTAGGACAGGACCCCACTACGAGCAGTACTTC
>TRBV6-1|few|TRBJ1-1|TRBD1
CASSEAGTGEAFF
TGTGCCAGCAGTGAGGCCGGGACAGGCGAAGCTTTCTTT
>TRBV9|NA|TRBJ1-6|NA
CASSVSANSPLHF
TGTGCCAGCAGCGTATCGGCGAATTCACCCCTCCACTTT
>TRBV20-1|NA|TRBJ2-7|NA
CSARLRRSYEQYF
TGCAGTGCTAGGTTGCGGAGATCCTACGAGCAGTACTTC
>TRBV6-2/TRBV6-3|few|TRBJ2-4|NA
CASSYPNVAKNIQYF
TGTGCCAGCAGTTACCCGAACGTAGCCAAAAACATTCAGTACTTC
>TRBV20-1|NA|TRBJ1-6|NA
CSARDSFAQPNSPLHF
TGCAGTGCTAGAGATAGCTTCGCGCAACCCAATTCACCCCTCCACTTT
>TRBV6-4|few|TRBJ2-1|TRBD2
CASPTGRETYNEQFF
TGTGCCAGCCCTACGGGGCGGGAGACCTACAATGAGCAGTTCTTC
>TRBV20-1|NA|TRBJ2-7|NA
CSATGPLNYEQYF
TGCAGTGCGACGGGACCACTAAACTACGAGCAGTACTTC
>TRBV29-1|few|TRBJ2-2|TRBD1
CSAGTGQRTGELFF
TGCAGCGCCGGGACAGGTCAGCGCACCGGGGAGCTGTTTTTT
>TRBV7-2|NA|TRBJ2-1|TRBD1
CASSSGTGGREQFF
TGTGCCAGCAGCTCTGGGACAGGGGGCAGGGAGCAGTTCTTC
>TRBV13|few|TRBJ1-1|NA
CASSNNPNRNTEAFF
TGTGCCAGCAGCAACAACCCTAACAGGAACACTGAAGCTTTCTTT
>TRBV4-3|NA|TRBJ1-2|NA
CASSPPGGDGYTF
TGCGCCAGCAGCCCCCCGGGCGGCGATGGCTACACCTTC
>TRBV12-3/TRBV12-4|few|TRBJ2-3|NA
CASSTDSTSTDTQYF
TGTGCCAGCAGTACCGACAGTACTAGCACAGATACGCAGTATTTT
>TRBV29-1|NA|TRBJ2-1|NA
CSVVREYNEQFF
TGCAGCGTTGTAAGGGAGTACAATGAGCAGTTCTTC
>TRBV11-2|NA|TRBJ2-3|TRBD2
CASSLLLAGLTDTQYF
TGTGCCAGCAGCTTGCTCCTAGCGGGACTCACAGATACGCAGTATTTT
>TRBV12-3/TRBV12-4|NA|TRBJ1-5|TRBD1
CASSRRRDRANQPQHF
TGTGCCAGCAGTCGCCGTCGGGACAGGGCCAATCAGCCCCAGCATTTT
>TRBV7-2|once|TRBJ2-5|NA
CASSLWSSRETQYF
TGTGCCAGCAGCTTATGGTCATCCCGAGAGACCCAGTACTTC
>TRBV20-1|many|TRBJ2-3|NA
CSASPGGRHRSTDTQYF
TGCAGTGCTTCTCCTGGAGGGCGTCATAGGAGCACAGATACGCAGTATTTT
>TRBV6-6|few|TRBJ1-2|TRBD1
CASGPGQGAYGYTF
TGTGCCAGCGGCCCGGGACAGGGGGCTTATGGCTACACCTTC
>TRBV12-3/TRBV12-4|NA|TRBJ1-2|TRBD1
CASSSSPRTGHYGYTF
TGTGCCAGCAGTTCAAGCCCCCGGACAGGGCACTATGGCTACACCTTC
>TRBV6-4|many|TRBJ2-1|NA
CASSDFAYNEQFF
TGTGCCAGCAGTGACTTTGCGTACAATGAGCAGTTCTTC
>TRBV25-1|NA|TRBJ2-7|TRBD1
CASSGQGVDHEQYF
TGTGCCAGCAGTGGACAGGGGGTCGACCACGAGCAGTACTTC
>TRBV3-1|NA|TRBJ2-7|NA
CASGQDNGVRSYEQYF
TGTGCCAGCGGCCAAGATAATGGGGTGCGCTCCTACGAGCAGTACTTC
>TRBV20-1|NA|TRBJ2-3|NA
CSARGLPPSTDTQYF
TGCAGTGCTAGGGGGCTGCCCCCTAGCACAGATACGCAGTATTTT
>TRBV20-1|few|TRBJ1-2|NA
CSASPRGTHYGYTF
TGCAGTGCCAGCCCGAGGGGGACCCACTATGGCTACACCTTC
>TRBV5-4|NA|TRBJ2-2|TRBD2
CASRAAGGPARELFF
TGTGCCAGCAGAGCGGCGGGGGGACCGGCCAGGGAGCTGTTTTTT
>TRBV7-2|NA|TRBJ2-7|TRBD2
CASSPPEGGGGYEQYF
TGTGCCAGCAGCCCACCGGAGGGCGGGGGTGGCTACGAGCAGTACTTC
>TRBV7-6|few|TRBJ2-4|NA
CASSLEEVRVRVAKNIQYF
TGTGCCAGCAGCTTAGAGGAGGTCAGGGTTCGGGTTGCCAAAAACATTCAGTACTTC